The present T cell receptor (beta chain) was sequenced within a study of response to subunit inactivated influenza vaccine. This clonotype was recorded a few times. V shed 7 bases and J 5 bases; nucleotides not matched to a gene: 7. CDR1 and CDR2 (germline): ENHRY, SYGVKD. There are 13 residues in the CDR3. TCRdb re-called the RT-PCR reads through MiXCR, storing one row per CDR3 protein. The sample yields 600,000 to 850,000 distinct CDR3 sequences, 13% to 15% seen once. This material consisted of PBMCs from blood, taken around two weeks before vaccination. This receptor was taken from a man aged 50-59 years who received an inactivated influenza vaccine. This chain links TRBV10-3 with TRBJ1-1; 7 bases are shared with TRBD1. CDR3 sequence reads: CAIKPDRETEAFF. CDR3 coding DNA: TGTGCCATCAAACCTGACAGGGAGACTGAAGCTTTCTTT.